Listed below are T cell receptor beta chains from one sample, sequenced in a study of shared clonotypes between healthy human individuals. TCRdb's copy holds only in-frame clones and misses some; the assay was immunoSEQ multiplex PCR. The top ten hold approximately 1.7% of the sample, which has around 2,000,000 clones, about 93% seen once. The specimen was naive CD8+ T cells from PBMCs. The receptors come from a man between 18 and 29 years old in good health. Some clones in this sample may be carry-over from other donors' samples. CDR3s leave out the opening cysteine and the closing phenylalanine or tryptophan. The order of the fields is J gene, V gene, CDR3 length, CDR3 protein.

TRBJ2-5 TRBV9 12 ASSVAGSWETQY
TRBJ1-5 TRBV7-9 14 ASSYLGQGRDQPQH
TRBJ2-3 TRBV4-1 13 ASSQVGPGTDTQY
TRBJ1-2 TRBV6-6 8 AAMDYGYT
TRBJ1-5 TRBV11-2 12 ASSLDRGGQPQH
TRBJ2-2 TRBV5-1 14 ASSLRYESNTGELF
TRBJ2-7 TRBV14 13 ASSQDYGLAYEQY
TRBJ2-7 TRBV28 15 ASSPPARTTRNYEQY
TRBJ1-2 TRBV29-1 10 SVAGQGDGYT
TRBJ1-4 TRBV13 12 ASSYDRVPEKLF
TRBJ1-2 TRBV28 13 ASSLRGQVYVGYT